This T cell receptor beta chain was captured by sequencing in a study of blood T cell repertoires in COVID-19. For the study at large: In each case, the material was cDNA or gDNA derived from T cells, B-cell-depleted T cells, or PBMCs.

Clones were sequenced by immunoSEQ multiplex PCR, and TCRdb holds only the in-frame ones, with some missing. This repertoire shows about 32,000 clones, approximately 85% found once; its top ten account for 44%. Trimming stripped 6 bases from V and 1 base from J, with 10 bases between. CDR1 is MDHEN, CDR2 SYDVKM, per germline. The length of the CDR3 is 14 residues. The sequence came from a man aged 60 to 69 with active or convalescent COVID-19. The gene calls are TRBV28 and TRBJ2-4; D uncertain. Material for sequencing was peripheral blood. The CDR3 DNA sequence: TGTGCCAGCAGCACCGGGTTTGCCAAAAACATTCAGTACTTC. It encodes CASSTGFAKNIQYF.